These 16 T cell receptor beta chains were all obtained from the same sample, sequenced in a study of shared clonotypes between healthy human individuals (dated by TCRdb to the early 2020s). The method was the immunoSEQ multiplex PCR assay. Here the immuneACCESS table is served through TCRdb, limited to in-frame sequences with V and J called. Missing clones are a known gap in these copies; in checked studies unresolved V genes cover under half, and the rest lacks a known reason. The sample profile shows a few hundred thousand clones; over 75% of them were found once. About a sixth of the sample is in the top ten clones. The sample was memory CD8+ T cells sorted from blood. Interpreted using the paper, the cell subset or site label stands for: CD45RO+ cells pooled with CCR7-negative TemRA cells. These TCRs come from a man aged 18 to 30 in good health.

There are a few counts of this clone. This sequence joins TRBV6-1 and TRBJ2-4; perhaps TRBD2 as D (6 bases). This CDR3 is 18 amino acids long. Germline V lookup: CDR1 MNHNS, CDR2 SASEGT. Trimming removed 4 bases at V and 0 bases at J, with 19 bases between. DNA of the CDR3: TGTGCCAGCAGTGTGGGGGGAAAATGGCCTCAAGCCAAAAACATTCAGTACTTC. This encodes CASSVGGKWPQAKNIQYF.

This clone came up a few times. The V and J genes are TRBV7-9 and TRBJ2-3; 10 bases are a match to TRBD1. The ends lost 8 bases at V and 2 bases at J; junction bases unmatched: 19. This CDR3 has 19 amino acids. Per the germline V gene, CDR1 is SEHNR and CDR2 is FQNEAQ (reference sequence). The CDR3 region has the DNA TGTGCCAGCTCCTTAGGGACAGGGGAATTTGAGCTGTTCACAGATACGCAGTATTTT. Its translation is CASSLGTGEFELFTDTQYF.

This chain connects TRBV4-3 to TRBJ2-2; D unresolved. V was shortened by 1 base and J by 7 bases, with 7 bases between the two germline ends. The CDR3 is 13 amino acids. The germline gives CDR1 LGHNA, CDR2 YSLEER. As DNA, the CDR3 is TGCGCCAGCAGCCAAGGTCTAGACGGGGAGCTGTTTTTT. Translating gives CASSQGLDGELFF.

This clone was seen only a few times. The CDR3 DNA follows: TGCGCCAGCAGCCAAGAATCTAAGGGCGTGACCTACGAGCAGTACTTC. This codes for CASSQESKGVTYEQYF. The chain has TRBV4-1 and TRBJ2-7; D not certain. Between the trimmed V and J ends, which lost 0 bases and 2 bases, there was a span of 14 bases. Germline-derived CDR1 and CDR2 are MGHRA and YSYEKL. The CDR3 spans 16 residues.

The chain employs TRBV7-8 and TRBJ1-2, with 8 bases lining up with TRBD1. CDR1 is SGHVS and CDR2 is FQNEAQ in the germline V gene. The CDR3 spans 17 residues. V lost 6 bases to trimming and J lost 4 bases; unmatched junction nucleotides: 16. The chain's CDR3 is CASSYSGQGHLGYGYTF. CDR3 coding DNA: TGTGCCAGCAGTTATTCAGGACAGGGCCACCTTGGCTATGGCTACACCTTC. Looking up the rest from reference TRBV7-8 and TRBJ1-2 gives the full variable domain: GAGVSQSPRYKVAKRGQDVALRCDPISGHVSLFWYQQALGQGPEFLTYFQNEAQLDKSGLPSDRFFAERPEGSVSTLKIQRTQQEDSAVYLCASSYSGQGHLGYGYTFGSGTRLTVV.

This clone was observed once. The rearrangement uses TRBV5-1 and TRBJ2-7; D might be TRBD2 (6 bases). The V end was cut by 0 bases, the J end by 0 bases, with 10 bases between. Germline values: CDR1 SGHRS, CDR2 YFSETQ. The CDR3 is 15 amino acids. CDR3 sequence reads: CASSLVPGDSYEQYF. In nucleotides, the CDR3 is TGCGCCAGCAGCTTGGTACCGGGGGACTCCTACGAGCAGTACTTC.

The chain carries TRBV7-9 and TRBJ2-7; no firm D call. The germline V gene encodes CDR1 SEHNR and CDR2 FQNEAQ (reference sequence). This CDR3 region has 13 residues. V was clipped by 3 bases and J by 4 bases, with 10 bases between them. The CDR3 DNA sequence: TGTGCCAGCAGCTTCTCCGACTGGTACGAGCAGTACTTC. This translates into CASSFSDWYEQYF.

This clone has just a few counts. The chain uses TRBV11-3 and TRBJ2-2, with D uncertain. Germline V gene sequence: CDR1 SGHNT, CDR2 YENEEA. V lost 5 bases, J lost 3 bases, and 4 bases lay in between. This CDR3 has 12 residues. CDR3 in amino acids: CASSLDTGELFF. The CDR3 DNA reads TGTGCCAGCAGCCTGGACACCGGGGAGCTGTTTTTT.

The sample holds one count of this clone. The CDR3 coding sequence is TGTGCCAGCAGTTTACAGGGGGTCGAGGCTGAAGCTTTCTTT. Its protein product is CASSLQGVEAEAFF. The V call is TRBV27, the J call TRBJ1-1; 7 bases are a match to TRBD1. Germline V lookup: CDR1 MNHEY, CDR2 SMNVEV (reference sequence). The length of the CDR3 is 14 residues. J was trimmed by 6 bases and V by 2 bases; bases with no gene match: 6.

The J gene is TRBJ1-2, the V gene TRBV21-1; TRBD1 reflects the table's D call only, with no check against the DNA. TRBV21-1 is recorded as a pseudogene. The CDR3 runs 18 residues. The CDR3 loop reads CASSPPPATLTGRYGYTF. The CDR3 DNA is TGTGCCAGCAGCCCGCCCCCGGCAACCCTGACAGGGCGGTATGGCTACACCTTC.

V usage is TRBV11-2 and J usage is TRBJ2-7; D not resolved. The CDR3 totals 15 residues. Trimming cost V 5 bases and J 3 bases, with 17 bases left between them. Germline V lookup: CDR1 SGHAT, CDR2 FQNNGV. The DNA for the CDR3 is TGTGCCAGCAGCGCAAACAACTTGTATATCTACGAGCAGTACTTC. It specifies CASSANNLYIYEQYF.

The chain couples TRBV6-6 to TRBJ2-3, with TRBD1 as a possible D gene (5 bases). CDR1 and CDR2 from the germline V gene are MNHNY and SVGAGI (reference sequence). V gave up 0 bases and J gave up 2 bases, with 9 bases separating them. The CDR3 runs 15 residues. Here the CDR3 reads CASSYSTDPTDTQYF. For the CDR3, the DNA is TGTGCCAGCAGTTACTCGACAGATCCCACAGATACGCAGTATTTT.

The CDR3 region is CASSSQTSGYWETQYF. For the CDR3, the DNA is TGTGCCAGCAGTTCCCAGACTAGCGGGTATTGGGAGACCCAGTACTTC. This chain uses TRBV27 with TRBJ2-5; TRBD2 aligns across 10 bases. This CDR3 region has 16 residues. Trimming at V came to 4 bases and at J to 5 bases, leaving 10 bases not matched to a gene. Germline loops: CDR1 MNHEY, CDR2 SMNVEV (reference sequence).

The V and J genes are TRBV7-6 and TRBJ1-1, with D possibly matching TRBD1 (6 bases). The CDR3 sequence is 13 residues long. V dropped 5 bases and J dropped 7 bases, with 14 bases sitting between them. Germline V gene sequence: CDR1 SGHVS, CDR2 FNYEAQ. In nucleotides, the CDR3 is TGTGCCAGCAGCACGCGCGCGACAGGTGAAGCTTTCTTT. Translation: CASSTRATGEAFF. Filled out from reference TRBV7-6 and TRBJ1-1, the complete variable domain reads GAGVSQSPRYKVTKRGQDVALRCDPISGHVSLYWYRQALGQGPEFLTYFNYEAQQDKSGLPNDRFSAERPEGSISTLTIQRTEQRDSAMYRCASSTRATGEAFFGQGTRLTVV.

This clone has a single count. The CDR3, as DNA: TGTGCCAGCACCGCTATCGGACAGGGCAACGAGCAGTACTTC. Translated, it gives CASTAIGQGNEQYF. V gene TRBV7-9 combines with J gene TRBJ2-7, with 8 nucleotides matching TRBD1. This CDR3 region has 14 residues. The germline V gene encodes CDR1 SEHNR and CDR2 FQNEAQ (reference sequence). V lost 7 bases to trimming and J lost 5 bases; unmatched junction nucleotides: 10.

The chain has TRBV7-9 and TRBJ2-7, with 11 bases matching TRBD2. In germline, CDR1 is SEHNR, CDR2 FQNEAQ (reference sequence). The CDR3 covers 16 residues. With V trimmed by 1 base and J by 4 bases, 6 bases remained unmatched. CDR3 nucleotides: TGTGCCAGCAGCTTAGAGGTGGCTAGCGGGGGGTACGAGCAGTACTTC. Amino acids: CASSLEVASGGYEQYF. Full variable domain (outside the CDR3, taken from reference TRBV7-9 and TRBJ2-7): DTGVSQNPRHKITKRGQNVTFRCDPISEHNRLYWYRQTLGQGPEFLTYFQNEAQLEKSRLLSDRFSAERPKGSFSTLEIQRTEQGDSAMYLCASSLEVASGGYEQYFGPGTRLTVT.